This T cell receptor (beta chain) was obtained from a study of blood T cell repertoires in COVID-19 (dated by TCRdb to 2019 to 2021). A note on the overall study: Samples covering the acute and convalescent phases of COVID-19 were provided by collaborators in the United States, Italy and Spain. Where available, HLA class I and class II types were obtained from metadata supplied by the sample provider rather than from assay-based typing. The material from the prospective study consisted of cDNA or gDNA derived from T cells, B-cell-depleted T cells, or PBMCs. The repertoires were made available in a free public database intended to serve as a resource for research on the immune response to SARS-CoV-2. Nearly every sample came with metadata listing a de-identified subject ID, COVID-19 status, age in years and sex. Samples came from the ongoing ImmuneRACE study (first 160 participants) plus 1,254 subjects from 6 global collaborators. Subjects who had been exposed to COVID-19, were actively infected with it, or had recovered from it provided the deeply sampled blood TCRbeta repertoires that made up the dataset. Points the paper makes about the study in general: The amount of clinical and demographic metadata varied by source and participant and was provided uncurated.

V and J are truncated by 5 bases and 7 bases respectively, leaving an intervening sequence of 8 bases. The CDR3 goes from the cysteine to the phenylalanine over 12 residues. Only the CDR3 DNA is retained, 36 bases long and in frame from the first base. According to the germline V gene (reference sequence), CDR1 reads LNHDA and CDR2 reads SQIVND. The immunoSEQ Assay, a bias-controlled multiplex PCR, was used to amplify TCRbeta CDR3 regions from genomic DNA. The paper's processing steps were these. Nucleated cell counts per sample were estimated from amplification of reference gene primers within the assay. To quantify the absolute abundance of each unique TCRbeta CDR3 rearrangement, sequence reads were collapsed and filtered. For each sample, productive Simpson clonality was calculated as the square root of Simpson's diversity index over productive rearrangements. As stored in TCRdb, this immuneACCESS dataset retains in-frame rearrangements with V and J assigned. A fraction of the clones does not appear; measured against another copy, unresolved V genes explain less than half of the discrepancy, and the remainder lacks a known reason. For V, J and clone size, that table is used; D and trimming come from the DNA. This sample comprises approximately 120,000 clones, roughly 75% of them detected only once. Clones ranked in the top ten supply about 4.7% of the sample.

Details on this clone: Its antigen target is currently unknown. No base qualities exist here, and no much larger clone lies one base off it.

Whole blood was collected in K2EDTA tubes by collaborating institutions according to the institutions' own protocols. For TCRbeta analysis, collaborators shipped samples as frozen whole blood, isolated PBMCs, or DNA extracted from either of those sample types. The TCR comes from a human donor in a cohort sampled during active or convalescent COVID-19. The sequence joins TRBV19 to TRBJ2-2; no D gene can be assigned with confidence. The sample taken for sequencing was peripheral blood. The CDR3 sequence is CASSPGLGELFF. The sequence in DNA is TGTGCCAGTAGTCCCGGTCTCGGGGAGCTGTTTTTT.